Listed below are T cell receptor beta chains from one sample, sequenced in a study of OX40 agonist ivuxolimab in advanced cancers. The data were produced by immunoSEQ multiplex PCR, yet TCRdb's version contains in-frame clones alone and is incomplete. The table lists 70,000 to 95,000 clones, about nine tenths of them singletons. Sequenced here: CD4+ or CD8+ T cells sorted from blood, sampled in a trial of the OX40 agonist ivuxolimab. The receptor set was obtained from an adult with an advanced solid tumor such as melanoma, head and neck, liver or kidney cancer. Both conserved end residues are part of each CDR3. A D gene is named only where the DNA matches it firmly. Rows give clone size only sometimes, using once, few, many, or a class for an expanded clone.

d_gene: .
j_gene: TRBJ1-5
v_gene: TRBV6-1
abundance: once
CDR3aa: CASSYNPQQPQHF
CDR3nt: TGTGCCAGCAGCTACAACCCGCAGCAGCCCCAGCATTTT

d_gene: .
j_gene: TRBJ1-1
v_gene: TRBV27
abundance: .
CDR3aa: CASSSVGGGRNTEAFF
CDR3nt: TGTGCCAGCAGTTCCGTAGGGGGGGGGAGAAACACTGAAGCTTTCTTT

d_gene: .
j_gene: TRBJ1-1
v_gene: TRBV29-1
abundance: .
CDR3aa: CSVEGSRGDTEAFF
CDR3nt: TGCAGCGTTGAAGGATCTAGAGGGGACACTGAAGCTTTCTTT

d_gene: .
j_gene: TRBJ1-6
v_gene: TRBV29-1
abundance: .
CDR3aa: CSVVPGVYNSPLHF
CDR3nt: TGCAGCGTTGTCCCCGGGGTTTATAATTCACCCCTCCACTTT

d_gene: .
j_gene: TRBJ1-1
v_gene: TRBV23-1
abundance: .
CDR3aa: CASSQVRAGKLNTEAFF
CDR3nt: TGCGCCAGCAGTCAAGTCAGGGCAGGGAAATTGAACACTGAAGCTTTCTTT

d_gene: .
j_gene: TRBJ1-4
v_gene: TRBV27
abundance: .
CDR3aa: CASSYLGDGNEKLFF
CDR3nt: TGTGCCAGCAGCTACTTGGGGGACGGAAATGAAAAACTGTTTTTT

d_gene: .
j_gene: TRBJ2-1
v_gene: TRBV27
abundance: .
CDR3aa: CASSLEHAPYNEQFF
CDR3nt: TGTGCCAGCAGTTTAGAACACGCACCCTACAATGAGCAGTTCTTC

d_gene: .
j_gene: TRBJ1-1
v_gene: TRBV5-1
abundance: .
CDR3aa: CASSLAGRDITEAFF
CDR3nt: TGCGCCAGCAGCTTGGCCGGCAGGGATATCACTGAAGCTTTCTTT

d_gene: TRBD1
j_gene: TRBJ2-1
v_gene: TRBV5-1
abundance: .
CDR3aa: CASSLGGQAYNEQFF
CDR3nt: TGCGCCAGCAGCTTGGGAGGACAGGCCTACAATGAGCAGTTCTTC

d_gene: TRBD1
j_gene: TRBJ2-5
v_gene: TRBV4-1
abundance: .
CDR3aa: CASSPTGTGLETQYF
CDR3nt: TGCGCCAGCAGTCCAACCGGGACAGGGCTAGAGACCCAGTACTTC

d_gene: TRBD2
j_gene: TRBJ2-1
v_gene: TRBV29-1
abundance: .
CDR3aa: CSGGAGLAGVEQFF
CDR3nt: TGCAGCGGGGGGGCGGGACTAGCGGGAGTGGAGCAGTTCTTC

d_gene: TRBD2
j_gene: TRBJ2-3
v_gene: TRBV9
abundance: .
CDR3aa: CASSKREFPDTQYF
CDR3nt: TGTGCCAGCAGCAAGCGGGAGTTCCCAGATACGCAGTATTTT

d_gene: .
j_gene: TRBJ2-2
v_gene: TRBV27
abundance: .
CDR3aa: CASSLQGKSTGELFF
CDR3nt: TGTGCCAGCAGTCTACAGGGAAAGAGCACCGGGGAGCTGTTTTTT

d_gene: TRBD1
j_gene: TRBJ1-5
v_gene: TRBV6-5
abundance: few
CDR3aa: CASRRGTGGNQPQHF
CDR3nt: TGTGCCAGCAGACGCGGGACAGGGGGCAATCAGCCCCAGCATTTT

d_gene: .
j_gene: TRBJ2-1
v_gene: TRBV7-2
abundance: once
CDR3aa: CASSSSDSYNEQFF
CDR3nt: TGTGCCAGCAGCTCTAGTGACAGCTACAATGAGCAGTTCTTC

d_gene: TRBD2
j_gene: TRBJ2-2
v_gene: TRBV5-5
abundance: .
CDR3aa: CASSYGLAGGIGGELFF
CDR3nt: TGTGCCAGCAGCTACGGACTAGCGGGAGGTATAGGTGGGGAGCTGTTTTTT

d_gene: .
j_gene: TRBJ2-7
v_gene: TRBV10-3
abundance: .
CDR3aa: CAISPLWGEQYF
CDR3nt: TGTGCCATCAGTCCCCTTTGGGGCGAGCAGTACTTC

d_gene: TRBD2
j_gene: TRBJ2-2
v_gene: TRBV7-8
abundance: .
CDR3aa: CASSLEGRASSGELFF
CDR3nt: TGTGCCAGCAGCTTAGAGGGGAGGGCCAGCTCCGGGGAGCTGTTTTTT

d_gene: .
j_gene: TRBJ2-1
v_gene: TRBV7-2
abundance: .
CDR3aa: CASSPNRGSYNEQFF
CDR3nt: TGTGCCAGCAGCCCAAATAGGGGATCCTACAATGAGCAGTTCTTC

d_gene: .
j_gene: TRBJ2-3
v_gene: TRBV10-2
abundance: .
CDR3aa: CASGRDTQYF
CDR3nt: TGCGCATCAGGTCGGGATACGCAGTATTTT

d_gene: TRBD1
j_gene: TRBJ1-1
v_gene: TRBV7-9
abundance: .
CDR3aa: CASSTGQGQYTEAFF
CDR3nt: TGTGCCAGCAGCACAGGACAGGGTCAGTACACTGAAGCTTTCTTT

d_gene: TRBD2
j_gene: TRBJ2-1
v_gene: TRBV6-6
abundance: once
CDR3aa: CASSSRLAGVQGEQFF
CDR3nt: TGTGCCAGCAGCTCCCGACTAGCGGGAGTTCAAGGTGAGCAGTTCTTC

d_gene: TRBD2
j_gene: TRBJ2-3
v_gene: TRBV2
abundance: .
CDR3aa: CASSEGLPSTDTQYF
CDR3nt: TGTGCCAGCAGTGAGGGACTACCTAGCACAGATACGCAGTATTTT

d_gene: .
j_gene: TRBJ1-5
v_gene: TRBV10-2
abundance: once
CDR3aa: CASSAGGGVIRQPQHF
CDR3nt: TGCGCCAGCAGTGCTGGTGGTGGGGTAATTCGGCAGCCCCAGCATTTT

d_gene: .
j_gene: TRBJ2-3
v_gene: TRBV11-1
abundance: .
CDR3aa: CASSSGRNTQYF
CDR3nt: TGTGCCAGCAGCTCGGGACGAAATACGCAGTATTTT

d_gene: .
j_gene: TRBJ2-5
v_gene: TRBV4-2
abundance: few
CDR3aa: CASSQGDQGQETQYF
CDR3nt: TGTGCCAGCAGCCAAGGGGACCAGGGTCAAGAGACCCAGTACTTC

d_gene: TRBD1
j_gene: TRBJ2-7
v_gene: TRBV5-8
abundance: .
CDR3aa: CASSARTGGHYEQYF
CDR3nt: TGTGCCAGCAGCGCTCGGACAGGGGGCCACTACGAGCAGTACTTC

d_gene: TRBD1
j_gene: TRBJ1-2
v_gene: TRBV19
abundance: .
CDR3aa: CASSTTGDYGYTF
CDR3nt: TGTGCCAGTAGTACCACAGGGGACTATGGCTACACCTTC

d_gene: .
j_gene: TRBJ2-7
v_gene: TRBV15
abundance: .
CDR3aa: CATSRERLTVDEQYF
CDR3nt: TGTGCCACCAGCAGAGAAAGACTGACAGTTGACGAGCAGTACTTC

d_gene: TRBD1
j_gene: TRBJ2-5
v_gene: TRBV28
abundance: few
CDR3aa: CASSLGTGFQETQYF
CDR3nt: TGTGCCAGCAGTTTAGGGACAGGGTTTCAAGAGACCCAGTACTTC

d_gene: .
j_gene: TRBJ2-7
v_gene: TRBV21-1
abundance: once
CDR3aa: CASSKARGRTYEQYF
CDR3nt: TGTGCCAGCAGCAAGGCCCGTGGGCGCACCTACGAGCAGTACTTC

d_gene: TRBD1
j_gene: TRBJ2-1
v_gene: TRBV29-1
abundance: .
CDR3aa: CSVGGGQGADEQFF
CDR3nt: TGCAGCGTTGGAGGGGGACAGGGGGCCGATGAGCAGTTCTTC

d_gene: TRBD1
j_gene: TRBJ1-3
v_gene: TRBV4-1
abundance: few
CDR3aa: CASSRDRADGNTIYF
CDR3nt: TGCGCCAGCAGCCGGGACAGGGCGGATGGAAACACCATATATTTT

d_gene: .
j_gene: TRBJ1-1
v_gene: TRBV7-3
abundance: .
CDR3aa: CASSESGTSDTEAFF
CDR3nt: TGTGCCAGCAGCGAATCCGGGACATCGGACACTGAAGCTTTCTTT

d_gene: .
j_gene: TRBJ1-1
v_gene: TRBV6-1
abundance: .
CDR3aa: CASFAPAENTEAFF
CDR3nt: TGTGCCAGTTTCGCCCCTGCCGAGAACACTGAAGCTTTCTTT

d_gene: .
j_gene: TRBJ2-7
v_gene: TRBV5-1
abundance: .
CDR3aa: CASRRTESTYEQYF
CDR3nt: TGCGCCAGCAGACGGACAGAGTCGACCTACGAGCAGTACTTC

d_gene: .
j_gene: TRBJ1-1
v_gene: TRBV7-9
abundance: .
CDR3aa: CASQRTGQNTEAFF
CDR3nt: TGTGCCAGCCAGAGAACGGGACAAAACACTGAAGCTTTCTTT

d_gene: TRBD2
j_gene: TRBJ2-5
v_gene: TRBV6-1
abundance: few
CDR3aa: CASSEAGGSQTQYF
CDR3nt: TGTGCCAGCAGTGAGGCGGGAGGGAGCCAGACCCAGTACTTC

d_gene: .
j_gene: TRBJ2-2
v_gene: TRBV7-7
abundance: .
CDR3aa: CASSLAGVWGADGELFF
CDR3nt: TGTGCTAGCAGCTTAGCAGGGGTGTGGGGGGCGGACGGGGAGCTGTTTTTT

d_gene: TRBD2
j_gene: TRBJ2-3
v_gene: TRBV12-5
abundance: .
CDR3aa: CASGPGTSGYTDTQYF
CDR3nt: TGTGCTAGTGGTCCAGGGACTAGCGGATACACAGATACGCAGTATTTT

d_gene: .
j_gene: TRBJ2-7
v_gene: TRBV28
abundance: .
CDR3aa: CASSLQQRSYEQYF
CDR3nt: TGTGCCAGCAGTTTACAGCAGCGGTCCTACGAGCAGTACTTC

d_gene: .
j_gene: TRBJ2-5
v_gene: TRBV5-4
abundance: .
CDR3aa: CASSSPDDRETQYF
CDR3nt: TGTGCCAGCAGCTCACCGGACGACCGGGAGACCCAGTACTTC

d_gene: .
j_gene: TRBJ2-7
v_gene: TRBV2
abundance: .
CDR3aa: CASRTDTLYEQYF
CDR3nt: TGTGCCAGCAGAACTGACACACTATACGAGCAGTACTTC

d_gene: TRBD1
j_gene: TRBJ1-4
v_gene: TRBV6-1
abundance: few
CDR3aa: CASSGQGGANEKLFF
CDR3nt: TGTGCCAGCAGTGGACAGGGGGGAGCTAATGAAAAACTGTTTTTT

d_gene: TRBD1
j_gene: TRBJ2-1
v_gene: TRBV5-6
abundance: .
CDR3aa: CASSAIPGQGAGEQFF
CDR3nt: TGTGCCAGCAGCGCGATACCGGGACAGGGGGCCGGTGAGCAGTTCTTC

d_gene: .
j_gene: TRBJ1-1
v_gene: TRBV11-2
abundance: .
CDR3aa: CASSLALQNTEAFF
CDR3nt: TGTGCCAGCAGCTTAGCCCTACAGAACACTGAAGCTTTCTTT

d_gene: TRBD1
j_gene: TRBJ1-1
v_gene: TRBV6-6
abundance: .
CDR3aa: CASSYPDRGWTEAFF
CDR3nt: TGTGCCAGCAGTTACCCTGACAGGGGGTGGACTGAAGCTTTCTTT

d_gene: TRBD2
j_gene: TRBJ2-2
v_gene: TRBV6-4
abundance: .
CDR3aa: CASSGGLAGGANTGELFF
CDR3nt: TGTGCCAGCAGTGGGGGACTAGCGGGAGGGGCGAACACCGGGGAGCTGTTTTTT

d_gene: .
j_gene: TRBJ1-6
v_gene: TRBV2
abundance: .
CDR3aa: CASSELAVGNSPLHF
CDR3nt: TGTGCCAGCAGTGAATTGGCAGTAGGCAATTCACCCCTCCACTTT

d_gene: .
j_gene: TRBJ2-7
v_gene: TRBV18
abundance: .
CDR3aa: CASSPAGRETYEQYF
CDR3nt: TGTGCCAGCTCACCAGCCGGCAGGGAAACCTACGAGCAGTACTTC

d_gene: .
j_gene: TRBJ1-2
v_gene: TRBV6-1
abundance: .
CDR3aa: CASLIYRVYGYTF
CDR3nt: TGTGCCAGTCTAATATACAGGGTGTATGGCTACACCTTC

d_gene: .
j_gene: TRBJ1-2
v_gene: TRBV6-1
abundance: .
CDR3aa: CASRSTLRENYGYTF
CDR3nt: TGTGCCAGCAGGTCTACCCTCAGGGAAAACTATGGCTACACCTTC

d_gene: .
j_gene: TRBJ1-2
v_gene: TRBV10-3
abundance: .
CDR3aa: CASGPGGYTF
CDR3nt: TGTGCCAGCGGACCGGGTGGCTACACCTTC

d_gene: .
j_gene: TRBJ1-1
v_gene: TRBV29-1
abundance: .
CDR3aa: CSVDARGQEAFF
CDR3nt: TGCAGCGTTGATGCCCGTGGACAGGAAGCTTTCTTT

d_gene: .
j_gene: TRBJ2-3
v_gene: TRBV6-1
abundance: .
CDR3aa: CASSEVFVGSTDTQYF
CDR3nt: TGTGCCAGCAGTGAAGTATTCGTCGGTAGCACAGATACGCAGTATTTT

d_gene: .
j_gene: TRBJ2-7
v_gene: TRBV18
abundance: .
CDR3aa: CASSPDRTSYEQYF
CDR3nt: TGTGCCAGCTCCCCAGATCGGACCTCCTACGAGCAGTACTTC

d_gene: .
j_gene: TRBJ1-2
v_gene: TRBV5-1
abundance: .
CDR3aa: CASSLIGLWDGYTF
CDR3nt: TGCGCCAGCAGCTTGATCGGACTATGGGATGGCTACACCTTC

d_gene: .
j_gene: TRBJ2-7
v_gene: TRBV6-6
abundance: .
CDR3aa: CASSLLGGEQYF
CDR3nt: TGTGCCAGCAGTTTATTAGGAGGGGAGCAGTACTTC

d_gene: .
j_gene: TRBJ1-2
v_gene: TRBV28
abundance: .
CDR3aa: CASSSVNYGYTF
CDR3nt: TGTGCCAGCAGTTCCGTTAACTATGGCTACACCTTC

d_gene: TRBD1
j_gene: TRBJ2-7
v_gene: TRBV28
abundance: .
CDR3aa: CASSIGQGAEVQYF
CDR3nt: TGTGCCAGCAGTATCGGACAGGGGGCTGAGGTGCAGTACTTC